A single T cell receptor (beta chain) is shown here with its context. Each CDR3 protein gets one entry after TCRdb re-called the RT-PCR reads with MiXCR. Of about 680,000 distinct CDR3 sequences listed, about 14% were seen once; the top ten hold 3.6%. The germline V gene has CDR1 SQVTM and CDR2 ANQGSEA. Trimming shortened V by 6 bases and J by 2 bases, and 16 bases separated the two germline ends. This CDR3 is built from 14 residues. This clonotype originated in a female donor in good health, serving as a healthy control. The chain carries TRBV29-1 and TRBJ2-5; D is tentatively TRBD1 or TRBD2 (6 bases each). Sequenced sample: memory CD4+ T cells from blood. Written as DNA, the CDR3 is TGCAGCGTCGCAAGAACGGGGGCACAAGAGACCCAGTACTTC. Amino acids: CSVARTGAQETQYF.